Following are 5 T cell receptor beta chains from one sample sequenced in a study of human T cells and chemical hapten exposure. Noted time point: patch test 3, about 24 weeks after DPC sensitization. Treatment specified: therapeutic diphenylcyclopropenone sensitization with weekly scalp DPC. TCRdb reprocessed the RACE reads with MiXCR, giving one entry per CDR3 protein. The sample includes 150,000 to 200,000 distinct CDR3 sequences, about a quarter seen only once; the top ten take about 2.1%. Sequencing was performed on whole blood, taken in connection with sensitization to the hapten diphenylcyclopropenone (DPC). The receptors stem from a young woman with alopecia areata. Some clones in this sample may be carry-over from other donors' samples.

In its sample, this clonotype was seen a few times. This rearrangement joins TRBV20-1 to TRBJ2-1; 12 bases fit TRBD2. In germline, CDR1 is DFQATT, CDR2 SNEGSKA (reference sequence). Germline trimming cut 4 bases from V and 7 bases from J; bases unmatched to any gene: 8. The CDR3 contains 15 residues. Here the CDR3 DNA reads TGCAGTGCTAACTCACTAGCGGGGGGCTGGAATGAGCAGTTCTTC. This gives the protein CSANSLAGGWNEQFF.

The V call is TRBV29-1, the J call TRBJ2-6, with D unclear. CDR1 is SQVTM, CDR2 ANQGSEA, per germline. V lost 3 bases to trimming and J lost 2 bases, with 5 bases between them. The CDR3 length is 13 residues. CDR3 sequence: CSVEVAGANVLTF. DNA of the CDR3: TGCAGCGTTGAGGTGGCTGGGGCCAACGTCCTGACTTTC.

CDR3 amino acids: CASLDSRSTDTQYF. As DNA, the CDR3 is TGCGCCAGCCTCGATAGCAGGAGCACAGATACGCAGTATTTT. J is TRBJ2-3 and V is TRBV10-2; no clear D gene. The V gene's germline CDR1 is WSHSY and CDR2 SAAADI. Between the trimmed V and J ends, which lost 8 bases and 0 bases, there was a span of 12 bases. CDR3 length: 14 residues.

The gene calls are TRBV24-1 and TRBJ2-1, with TRBD2 identical over 9 bases. Per germline, CDR1 KGHDR and CDR2 SFDVKD. V was pared by 0 bases and J by 4 bases, with 6 bases of the junction left unmatched. CDR3 length: 17 residues. DNA for the CDR3: TGTGCCACCAGTGATTTGCGGTCTAGCGGGGAATACAATGAGCAGTTCTTC. Translated: CATSDLRSSGEYNEQFF.

The table lists this clonotype with a few counts. This rearrangement joins TRBV27 to TRBJ1-1, with 10 bases lining up with TRBD1. J lost 0 bases, V lost 11 bases, and 6 bases had no gene match. The CDR3 runs to 14 residues. The germline gives CDR1 MNHEY, CDR2 SMNVEV (reference sequence). The CDR3 nucleotides are TGTGCCGTCCGGGACAGGGGATTGAACACTGAAGCTTTCTTT. Protein sequence: CAVRDRGLNTEAFF.